Below, 4 T cell receptor beta chains from the same sample are listed, as sequenced in a study of vaccination and CD4 T cells after COVID-19. The treatment is: 10-day PBMC culture with coronavirus spike peptide pools or control peptides (ViraFEST assay). The antigens these receptors bind are not known. Oncomine TCR Beta short-read sequencing was applied to DNA from cultured CD4+ T cells. TCRdb processed the PCR reads anew with MiXCR; each CDR3 protein has one entry. The sample holds 11,000 or so distinct CDR3 sequences, 70% to 80% seen once. The sample consisted of CD4+ T cells from blood, cultured in vitro. These receptors all come from a human donor who had recovered from COVID-19.

The chain uses TRBV7-9 and TRBJ2-7; D unclear. This CDR3 contains 12 residues. Trimming left V 5 bases short and J 6 bases short, with 11 bases between. Germline V gene sequence: CDR1 SEHNR, CDR2 FQNEAQ (reference sequence). The chain's CDR3 is CASSPTEAEQYF. CDR3 sequence (DNA): TGTGCCAGCAGCCCTACAGAAGCCGAGCAGTACTTC.

This clonotype was observed a few times. The chain links TRBV19 to TRBJ2-2, with 11 positions matching TRBD2. With 3 bases clipped from V and 5 bases from J, the junction kept 2 bases outside the gene matches. CDR3 length equals 15 residues. Germline CDR1 is LNHDA and CDR2 is SQIVND (reference sequence). The CDR3 spells CASSMASGRTGELFF. CDR3 DNA: TGTGCCAGTAGTATGGCTAGCGGGAGGACCGGGGAGCTGTTTTTT. Combining the CDR3 with reference TRBV19 and TRBJ2-2 gives the whole variable domain DGGITQSPKYLFRKEGQNVTLSCEQNLNHDAMYWYRQDPGQGLRLIYYSQIVNDFQKGDIAEGYSVSREKKESFPLTVTSAQKNPTAFYLCASSMASGRTGELFFGEGSRLTVL.

The chain joins TRBV7-7 to TRBJ1-2; no clear D gene. Trimming took off 5 bases at V and 13 bases at J, with 23 bases between the two ends. Germline V gives CDR1 SSHAT, CDR2 FNYEAQ (reference sequence). The CDR3 covers 14 residues. The CDR3 region has the DNA TGTGCCAGCAGCCCCACCCCAGGCAGCCCGAGGGTCACCTTC. Translation: CASSPTPGSPRVTF.

The CDR3 nucleotides are TGTGCCTGGAGTGTAGGAGCCGGATCAGTCTACGAGCAGTACTTC. Encoded protein: CAWSVGAGSVYEQYF. This rearrangement joins TRBV30 to TRBJ2-7, with D uncertain. Between the trimmed V and J ends, which lost 0 bases and 3 bases, there was a span of 15 bases. Germline loops: CDR1 GTSNPN, CDR2 SVGIG (reference sequence). This CDR3 is built from 15 residues.